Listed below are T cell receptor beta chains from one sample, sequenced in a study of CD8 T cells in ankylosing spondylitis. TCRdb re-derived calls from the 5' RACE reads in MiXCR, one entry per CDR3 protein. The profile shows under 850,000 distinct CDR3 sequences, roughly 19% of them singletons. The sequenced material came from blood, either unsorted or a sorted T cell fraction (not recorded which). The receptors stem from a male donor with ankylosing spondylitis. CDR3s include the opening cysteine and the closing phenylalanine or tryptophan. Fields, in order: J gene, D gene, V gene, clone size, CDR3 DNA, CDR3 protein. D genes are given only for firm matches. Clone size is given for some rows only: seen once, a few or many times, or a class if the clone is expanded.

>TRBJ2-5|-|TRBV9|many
TGTGCCAGCAGTAGAACAGGCGGGGAGACCCAGTACTTC
CASSRTGGETQYF
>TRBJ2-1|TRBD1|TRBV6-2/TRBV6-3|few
TGTGCCAGCAGACCTAATGCCAGGGGGAGAGGTGAGCAGTTCTTC
CASRPNARGRGEQFF
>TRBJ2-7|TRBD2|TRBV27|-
TGTGCCAGCAGCCCCCGGACCGGGACTAGCGGTTTTTACGAGCAGTACTTC
CASSPRTGTSGFYEQYF
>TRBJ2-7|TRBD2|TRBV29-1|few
TGCAGCGTCGCCGACACGGGAGGGATCTCCTACGAGCAGTACTTC
CSVADTGGISYEQYF
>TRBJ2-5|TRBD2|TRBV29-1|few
TGCAGCGTTGAGGCTAGCGGGAGGGCCTACGAAGAGACCCAGTACTTC
CSVEASGRAYEETQYF
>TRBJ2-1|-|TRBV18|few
TGTGCCAGCTCACCGACGGAGACAGGAAAGAGTTGGAATGAGCAGTTCTTC
CASSPTETGKSWNEQFF
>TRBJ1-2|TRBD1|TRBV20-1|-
TGCAGTGCTGAAACAGGGGGCTATGGCTACACCTTC
CSAETGGYGYTF
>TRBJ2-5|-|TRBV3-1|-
TGTGCCAGCAGCCAAGCGATCGGACCCGAGGAGGAGACCCAGTACTTC
CASSQAIGPEEETQYF
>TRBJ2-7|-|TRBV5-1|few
TGCGCCAGCATCAGTGGGGGGCCCCTCTCCTACGAGCAGTACTTC
CASISGGPLSYEQYF
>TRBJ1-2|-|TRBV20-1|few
TGCAGTGCTAGGGAGGGGGGTGGTTCCGTCTATGGCTACACCTTC
CSAREGGGSVYGYTF
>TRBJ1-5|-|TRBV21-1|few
TGTGCCAGCAGCAAAGAGAAGGGGCTAAAAGTCAGAGGTCAGCCCCAGCATTTT
CASSKEKGLKVRGQPQHF
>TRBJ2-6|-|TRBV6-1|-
TGTGCCAGCAGTGTTGACGGGGCTGGGGCCAACGTCCTGACTTTC
CASSVDGAGANVLTF
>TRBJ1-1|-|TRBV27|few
TGTGCCAGCAGACCCTGGGACACTGGATACACTGAAGCTTTCTTT
CASRPWDTGYTEAFF
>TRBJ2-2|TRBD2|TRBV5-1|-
TGCGCCAGTGGACTAGCGGGGGTTACGAACACCGGGGAGCTGTTTTTT
CASGLAGVTNTGELFF
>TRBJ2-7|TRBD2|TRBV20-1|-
TGCAGTGCTTATAGCGGGAGTGGATCCTCCTACGAGCAGTACTTC
CSAYSGSGSSYEQYF
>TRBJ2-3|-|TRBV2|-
TGTGCCAGCAGTGGCACTAGAACAGATACGCAGTATTTT
CASSGTRTDTQYF
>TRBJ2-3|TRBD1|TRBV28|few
TGTGCCAGCAGTCCCCGATCGACAGGGGTAGTGGATACGCAGTATTTT
CASSPRSTGVVDTQYF
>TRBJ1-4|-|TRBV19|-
TGTGCCAGTAATGGAGGAGCTAATGAAAAACTGTTTTTT
CASNGGANEKLFF
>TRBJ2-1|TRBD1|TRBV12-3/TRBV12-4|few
TGTGCCAGCAGTTTCGACAGGGGTGAGCAGTTCTTC
CASSFDRGEQFF
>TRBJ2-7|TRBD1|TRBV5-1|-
TGCGCCAGCAGCTTGGCGCGTGATTTCGGGACAGGGGGCCACGAGCAGTACTTC
CASSLARDFGTGGHEQYF
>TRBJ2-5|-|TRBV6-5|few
TGTGCCAGCAGTTACATAGTGGGGGAGACCCAGTACTTC
CASSYIVGETQYF
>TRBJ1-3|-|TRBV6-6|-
TGTGCCAGCAGACAAGGACAGTTCTACACCATATATTTT
CASRQGQFYTIYF
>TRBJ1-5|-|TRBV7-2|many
TGTGCCAGCAGCCTTGGACAGAATAGCAATCAGCCCCAGCATTTT
CASSLGQNSNQPQHF
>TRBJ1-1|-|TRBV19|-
TGTGCCAGTAGTGTCTCCTCCGGGACAAAGAACACTGAAGCTTTCTTT
CASSVSSGTKNTEAFF
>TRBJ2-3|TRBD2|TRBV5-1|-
TGCGCCAGCAGACTTCTAGCGGGGGGGCCAGCAGATACGCAGTATTTT
CASRLLAGGPADTQYF
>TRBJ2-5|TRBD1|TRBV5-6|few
TGTGCCAGCAGCTTAACCGGGACAGTCCAAGAGACCCAGTACTTC
CASSLTGTVQETQYF
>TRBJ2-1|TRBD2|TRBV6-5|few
TGTGCCAGCAGTTACGGACTAGCGGGAACTCTGTGGGAGCAGTTCTTC
CASSYGLAGTLWEQFF
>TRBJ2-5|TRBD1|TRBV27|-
TGTGCCAGCAGTTTATCTCCCGGGACAGGGAGGGAGACCCAGTACTTC
CASSLSPGTGRETQYF
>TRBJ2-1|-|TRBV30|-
TGTGCCTGGAGTGATTGGTCCGACTACAATGAGCAGTTCTTC
CAWSDWSDYNEQFF
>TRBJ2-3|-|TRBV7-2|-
TGTGCCAGCAGGCCTACTAGCATGGATACGCAGTATTTT
CASRPTSMDTQYF
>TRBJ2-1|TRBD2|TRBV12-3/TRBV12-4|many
TGTGCCAGCACCTTTAGGGGCCCCGGGACTAGCGGGAGAGGGGCCTCCTACAATGAGCAGTTCTTC
CASTFRGPGTSGRGASYNEQFF
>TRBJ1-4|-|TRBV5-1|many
TGCGCCAGCAGCTCCGACATTAATGAAAAACTGTTTTTT
CASSSDINEKLFF
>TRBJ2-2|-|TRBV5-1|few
TGCGCCAGCAGCTTGGTATGGGTCGTCAGAAACACCGGGGAGCTGTTTTTT
CASSLVWVVRNTGELFF
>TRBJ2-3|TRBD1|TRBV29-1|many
TGCAGCCTAGGACCGGGACAGGGGCCAGATACGCAGTATTTT
CSLGPGQGPDTQYF
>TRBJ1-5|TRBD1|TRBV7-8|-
TGTGCCAGCAGCTCACAGGGGACGAAACAGCCCCAGCATTTT
CASSSQGTKQPQHF
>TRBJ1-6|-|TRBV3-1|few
TGTGCCAGCAGCCAAGGGAAGGCAAATTCACCCCTCCACTTT
CASSQGKANSPLHF
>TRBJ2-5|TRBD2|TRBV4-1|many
TGCGCCAGCAGCCGACTAGCAGGAGAGACCCAGTACTTC
CASSRLAGETQYF
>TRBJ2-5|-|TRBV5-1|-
TGCGCCAGCGCCGGCGGAGGGGTGCGGTCCCAAGAGACCCAGTACTTC
CASAGGGVRSQETQYF
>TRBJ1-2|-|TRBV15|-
TGTGCCACCAGCAGAGATGGGCGCTCATGGGGCTACACCTTC
CATSRDGRSWGYTF
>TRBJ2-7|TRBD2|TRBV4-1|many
TGCGCCAGCAGCCAGGTAGGACTAGCGGGAATTCTCTACGAGCAGTACTTC
CASSQVGLAGILYEQYF
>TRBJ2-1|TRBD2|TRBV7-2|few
TGTGCCAGCAGCCTCAACCCCAGCGGGAGGCCCTACAATGAGCAGTTCTTC
CASSLNPSGRPYNEQFF
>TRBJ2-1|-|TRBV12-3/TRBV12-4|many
TGTGCCAGCAGTCAACAGGGTTATGAGCAGTTCTTC
CASSQQGYEQFF
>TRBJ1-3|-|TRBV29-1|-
TGCAGCGTTGACGGGGGGGGCGGAAACACCATATATTTT
CSVDGGGGNTIYF
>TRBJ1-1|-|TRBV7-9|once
TGTGCCAGCAGCCCGGTAGGCACCCAGGGCCTGAACACTGAAGCTTTCTTT
CASSPVGTQGLNTEAFF
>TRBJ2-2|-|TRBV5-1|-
TGCGCCAGCAGCTGGCTGGGTGCTAACACCGGGGAGCTGTTTTTT
CASSWLGANTGELFF
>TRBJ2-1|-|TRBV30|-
TGTGCCTGGAGTGTATCAGGGTGGAATGAGCAGTTCTTC
CAWSVSGWNEQFF
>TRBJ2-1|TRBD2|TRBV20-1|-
TGCAGTGCCCCCGGGACTAGCGGGGGGATCTACAATGAGCAGTTCTTC
CSAPGTSGGIYNEQFF
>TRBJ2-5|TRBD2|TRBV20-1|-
TGCAGTGCTCCGACTAGCGGGGGCCGGTACCAAGAGACCCAGTACTTC
CSAPTSGGRYQETQYF
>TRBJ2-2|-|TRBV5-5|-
TGTGCCAGCACCGCTGGGGCCCTAACGAACACCGGGGAGCTGTTTTTT
CASTAGALTNTGELFF
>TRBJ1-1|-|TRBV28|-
TGTGCCAGCAGTTCAAGACCCATTAGCCCTGAAGCTTTCTTT
CASSSRPISPEAFF
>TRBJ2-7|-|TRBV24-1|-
TGTGCCACCAGTGATTCATCAGCCTCCTACGAGCAGTACTTC
CATSDSSASYEQYF
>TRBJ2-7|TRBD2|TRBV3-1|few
TGTGCCAGCAGCCAATCGGGGACTAACTCCTACGAGCAGTACTTC
CASSQSGTNSYEQYF
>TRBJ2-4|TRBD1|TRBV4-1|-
TGCGCCAGCAGCCAAGAACGAATTTCAGGGGGCGCGGGAAACATTCAGTACTTC
CASSQERISGGAGNIQYF
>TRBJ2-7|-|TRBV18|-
TGTGCCAGCTCACCAAGGGCAGGGGTATACGAGCAGTACTTC
CASSPRAGVYEQYF
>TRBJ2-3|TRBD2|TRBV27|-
TGTGCCAGCAGTTTCGGGGCGGGAGTCTTCACAGATACGCAGTATTTT
CASSFGAGVFTDTQYF
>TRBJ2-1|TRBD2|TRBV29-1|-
TGCAGCGTCGAGCAGCGGGATCTAACGATGGGGCAGTTCTTC
CSVEQRDLTMGQFF
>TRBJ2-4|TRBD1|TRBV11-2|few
TGTGCCAGCAGCTCGGGACAGGGGGCGGGGGGGGCCAAAAACATTCAGTACTTC
CASSSGQGAGGAKNIQYF
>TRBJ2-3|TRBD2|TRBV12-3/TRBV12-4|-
TGTGCCAGCAGTCCAACTAGCGGGGGGTACACAGATACGCAGTATTTT
CASSPTSGGYTDTQYF
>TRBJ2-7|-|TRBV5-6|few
TGTGCCAGCAGCTTGGTTCGACAACCCGAGCAGTACTTC
CASSLVRQPEQYF
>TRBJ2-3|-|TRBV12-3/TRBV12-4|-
TGTGCCAGCAGTTTGCGGGGCGGATTAAGCACAGATACGCAGTATTTT
CASSLRGGLSTDTQYF